This T cell receptor (beta chain) was captured by sequencing in a study of human T cells and chemical hapten exposure. Someone pulled total RNA out of unfractionated whole blood. The CDR3 sequence is 12 residues long. Trimming at V came to 7 bases and at J to 2 bases, leaving 5 bases not matched to a gene. The germline V gene has CDR1 GTSNPN and CDR2 SVGIG (reference sequence). TCRdb reprocessed the 5' RACE reads via MiXCR and lists one record per CDR3 protein. The sample gives under 150,000 distinct CDR3 sequences, approximately 19% of which show up once; approximately 2.8% is in the top ten. The V call is TRBV30, the J call TRBJ2-7, with 7 nucleotides matching TRBD2. This TCR came from a human donor in good health. The CDR3 DNA is TGTGCCTTTAGCGGGTCCCCCTACGAGCAGTACTTC. Translated, it gives CAFSGSPYEQYF. Complete variable domain (other parts from reference TRBV30 and TRBJ2-7): SQTIHQWPATLVQPVGSPLSLECTVEGTSNPNLYWYRQAAGRGLQLLFYSVGIGQISSEVPQNLSASRPQDRQFILSSKKLLLSDSGFYLCAFSGSPYEQYFGPGTRLTVT.